This passage covers 28 T cell receptor beta chains from one sample sequenced in a study of cytomegalovirus exposure and HLA in healthy donors. The assay was immunoSEQ multiplex PCR, and TCRdb's table has in-frame clones only and misses some. The sample has more than 60,000 clones, 96% seen once. Sequencing was done on a sample of PBMCs. These receptors were obtained from a young woman in good health and CMV-seropositive.

The V call is TRBV5-4, the J call TRBJ2-7; TRBD1 might be the D (7 bases). The CDR3 runs 16 residues. Germline V gene lookup returns CDR1 SGHNT and CDR2 YYREEE (reference sequence). V lost 1 base, J lost 7 bases, and 21 bases lay in between. The CDR3: CASSLYGGLGGGEQYF. The CDR3 nucleotides are TGTGCCAGCAGCTTGTATGGGGGGTTAGGGGGCGGGGAGCAGTACTTC.

This chain joins TRBV19 and TRBJ2-1; TRBD2 might be the D (6 bases). Per the germline V gene, CDR1 is LNHDA and CDR2 is SQIVND (reference sequence). With 4 bases removed from V and 6 bases from J, the gap between germline ends came to 16 bases. The CDR3 runs 15 residues. This CDR3 reads CASSKHRDFRNEQFF. CDR3 sequence (DNA): TGTGCCAGTAGTAAACACCGGGACTTCCGCAATGAGCAGTTCTTC.

This clone showed up just once. The V and J genes are TRBV9 and TRBJ1-2; D is undetermined. V lost 3 bases and J 4 bases, leaving 13 bases between the germline ends. CDR1 is SGDLS and CDR2 is YYNGEE in the germline V gene. This CDR3 is built from 14 residues. The CDR3 protein is CASSAGLTGYGYTF. Written as DNA, the CDR3 is TGTGCCAGCAGCGCCGGCTTGACGGGCTATGGCTACACCTTC.

The V gene is TRBV11-1, the J gene TRBJ2-1, with a weak D call TRBD2 (6 bases). Deletions cut 5 bases from V and 4 bases from J, with 18 bases between. CDR3 length: 16 residues. Germline loops: CDR1 SGHAT, CDR2 FQDESV (reference sequence). This chain's CDR3 is CASSPPGVSGYNEQFF. The DNA for the CDR3 is TGTGCCAGCAGCCCTCCGGGGGTGTCAGGTTACAATGAGCAGTTCTTC. Drawing the rest from reference TRBV11-1 and TRBJ2-1, the complete variable domain is EAEVAQSPRYKITEKSQAVAFWCDPISGHATLYWYRQILGQGPELLVQFQDESVVDDSQLPKDRFSAERLKGVDSTLKIQPAELGDSAMYLCASSPPGVSGYNEQFFGPGTRLTVL.

The rearrangement links TRBV2 to TRBJ2-7; D gene ambiguous. The CDR3 covers 17 residues. The germline V and J ends were trimmed by 1 base and 0 bases, with 16 bases remaining between them. Germline V lookup: CDR1 SNHLY, CDR2 FYNNEI. CDR3 protein: CASSEESWAGDSYEQYF. The CDR3 region has the DNA TGTGCCAGCAGTGAAGAGAGTTGGGCAGGCGACTCCTACGAGCAGTACTTC.

The genes are TRBV9 and TRBJ2-1; TRBD2 matches at 11 bases. V shed 5 bases, J shed 6 bases, and the junction held 7 bases outside the gene matches. Germline V gives CDR1 SGDLS, CDR2 YYNGEE. The CDR3 consists of 15 residues. This CDR3 is CASSKLAGDRNEQFF. CDR3 DNA sequence: TGTGCCAGCAGTAAACTAGCGGGAGATCGCAATGAGCAGTTCTTC.

This clone was counted once. The chain uses TRBV30 and TRBJ2-1; TRBD2 matches 7 bases. CDR3 length equals 13 residues. V trimming: 4 bases; J trimming: 5 bases; junction bases outside the gene matches: 5. Germline CDR1 and CDR2: GTSNPN and SVGIG (reference sequence). CDR3 sequence reads: CAWTSGKHNEQFF. CDR3 DNA: TGTGCCTGGACTAGCGGCAAGCACAATGAGCAGTTCTTC.

The rearrangement joins TRBV29-1 to TRBJ1-2, with D maybe TRBD1 (5 bases). Trimming shortened V by 4 bases and J by 5 bases, and 8 bases separated the two germline ends. The germline CDR1 and CDR2 sequences are SQVTM and ANQGSEA. The CDR3 is made up of 11 amino acids. The DNA for the CDR3 is TGCAGCGTTGTGGAGGGGTATGGCTACACCTTC. As protein: CSVVEGYGYTF.

This chain connects TRBV9 to TRBJ2-1; 7 bases align to TRBD2. CDR3 length equals 16 residues. Germline trimming cut 5 bases from V and 0 bases from J; bases unmatched to any gene: 8. The germline V gene has CDR1 SGDLS and CDR2 YYNGEE. The CDR3 sequence is CASSQSGTHSYNEQFF. The CDR3 DNA sequence: TGTGCCAGCAGTCAAAGCGGGACCCACTCCTACAATGAGCAGTTCTTC.

The chain links TRBV5-4 to TRBJ2-2, with TRBD2 matching 7 bases. Germline CDR1 SGHNT, CDR2 YYREEE (reference sequence). V lost 4 bases, J lost 1 base, and 10 bases stayed unmatched. CDR3 length: 17 amino acids. In DNA, the CDR3 is TGTGCCAGCAGCGGCGGACGGACTAGAAAGAACACCGGGGAGCTGTTTTTT. The encoded protein is CASSGGRTRKNTGELFF.

The gene calls are TRBV7-2 and TRBJ2-1, with D hard to call. With 5 bases removed from V and 7 bases from J, the gap between germline ends came to 9 bases. CDR1 and CDR2 from the germline V gene are SGHTA and FQGNSA. The CDR3 is made up of 12 amino acids. CDR3 sequence: CASSANRNEQFF. Here the CDR3 DNA reads TGTGCCAGCAGCGCCAACAGAAATGAGCAGTTCTTC.

The rearrangement links TRBV13 to TRBJ2-3; 15 bases are shared with TRBD2. CDR1 is PRHDT and CDR2 is FYEKMQ in the germline V gene (reference sequence). This CDR3 comprises 20 residues. The V segment lost 5 bases and the J segment 4 bases; nucleotides outside the gene matches: 16. The CDR3: CASSRYTRTSGRAGADTQYF. CDR3 bases: TGTGCCAGCAGCCGTTATACAAGGACTAGCGGGAGGGCCGGGGCAGATACGCAGTATTTT. The whole variable domain, remainder taken from reference TRBV13 and TRBJ2-3, is AAGVIQSPRHLIKEKRETATLKCYPIPRHDTVYWYQQGPGQDPQFLISFYEKMQSDKGSIPDRFSAQQFSDYHSELNMSSLELGDSALYFCASSRYTRTSGRAGADTQYFGPGTRLTVL.

The rearrangement links TRBV27 to TRBJ1-1; TRBD1 is a possible D gene (5 bases). The V gene lost 2 bases and the J gene lost 10 bases, with 14 bases spanning the gap. Germline V gives CDR1 MNHEY, CDR2 SMNVEV (reference sequence). The CDR3 totals 13 residues. CDR3 sequence: CASSLDSTLIAFF. The CDR3 nucleotides read TGTGCCAGCAGTTTAGACAGCACACTGATAGCTTTCTTT.

The rearrangement uses TRBV7-3 and TRBJ2-2; 9 bases line up with TRBD1. Germline CDR1 SGHTA, CDR2 FQGTGA. J gave up 5 bases and V 5 bases, and 6 bases lay outside the gene matches. The CDR3 covers 15 residues. DNA of the CDR3: TGTGCCAGCAGCCCGGGACAGGGTTGGACCGGGGAGCTGTTTTTT. It yields the protein CASSPGQGWTGELFF.

The chain combines TRBV12-1 with TRBJ2-1; the table's TRBD2 call for D was not verified on the DNA. TRBV12-1 corresponds to a pseudogene. This CDR3 is 18 amino acids long. CDR3 DNA: TGTGCCAGCAGTCTTCCACCGAGACTAGCGGGACTTTACAATGAGCAGTTCTTC. Translating gives CASSLPPRLAGLYNEQFF.

V usage is TRBV29-1 and J usage is TRBJ2-3, with TRBD1 matching 7 bases. After removal of 7 bases from V and 3 bases from J, the junction contained 13 bases not matched to a gene. The CDR3 consists of 15 residues. Germline V lookup: CDR1 SQVTM, CDR2 ANQGSEA. This CDR3 is CSGRPRGLETDTQYF. The CDR3 DNA is TGCAGCGGAAGACCGAGGGGGCTTGAGACAGATACGCAGTATTTT.

The genes are TRBV6-1 and TRBJ2-4; perhaps TRBD2 as D (6 bases). Germline values: CDR1 MNHNS, CDR2 SASEGT. The CDR3 is made up of 15 amino acids. V lost 2 bases, J lost 0 bases, and 8 bases lay in between. As DNA, the CDR3 is TGTGCCAGCAGTGAACAGGGACTAGCCAAAAACATTCAGTACTTC. Protein: CASSEQGLAKNIQYF.

The V call is TRBV9, the J call TRBJ2-3; D not certain. The CDR3 covers 15 residues. V lost 5 bases and J 0 bases, leaving 13 bases between the germline ends. Germline lookup yields CDR1 SGDLS and CDR2 YYNGEE. The CDR3 DNA reads TGTGCCAGCAGTTCCTGGCGGTCTAGCACAGATACGCAGTATTTT. Its protein product is CASSSWRSSTDTQYF.

The chain employs TRBV4-3 and TRBJ2-6, with D hard to call. V was clipped by 0 bases and J by 2 bases, with 8 bases between them. The CDR3 runs 16 residues. Germline CDR1 reads LGHNA; CDR2 reads YSLEER. The CDR3 nucleotides read TGCGCCAGCAGCCAAGATGCGACACCTGGGGCCAACGTCCTGACTTTC. Translated: CASSQDATPGANVLTF.

The rearrangement joins TRBV5-6 to TRBJ2-7; D gene ambiguous. Per germline, CDR1 SGHDT and CDR2 YYEEEE. The CDR3 has 12 amino acids. Trimming took off 0 bases at V and 3 bases at J, with 4 bases between the two ends. DNA for the CDR3: TGTGCCAGCAGCTTGGCCCTCTACGAGCAGTACTTC. It codes for CASSLALYEQYF.

The chain links TRBV5-6 to TRBJ1-1, with D unresolved. Germline V CDR1 and CDR2: SGHDT, YYEEEE. The CDR3 is made up of 17 amino acids. Trimming removed 0 bases at V and 2 bases at J, with 17 bases between. The CDR3 region is CASSLGTGGLINTEAFF. Written as DNA, the CDR3 is TGTGCCAGCAGCTTGGGTACCGGCGGGTTAATTAACACTGAAGCTTTCTTT.

The chain links TRBV19 to TRBJ2-1, with D possibly TRBD1 on 5 matching bases. CDR1 is LNHDA, CDR2 SQIVND, per germline (reference sequence). Trimming took off 3 bases at V and 5 bases at J, with 17 bases between the two ends. This CDR3 contains 16 residues. CDR3 in DNA: TGTGCCAGTAGTATTCGGGCCAGCGACAGTCACAATGAGCAGTTCTTC. As protein: CASSIRASDSHNEQFF.

V usage is TRBV27 and J usage is TRBJ2-1; 10 nucleotides match TRBD2. V gave up 5 bases and J gave up 7 bases; unmatched junction bases: 29. Per germline, CDR1 MNHEY and CDR2 SMNVEV (reference sequence). This CDR3 has 22 amino acids. The CDR3 coding sequence is TGTGCCAGCAGTACCAGGCGCTTCCCAAGTGATCTAGCGGGAGAGTGGGGAAATGAGCAGTTCTTC. This encodes CASSTRRFPSDLAGEWGNEQFF.

In this sample, this clone turned up once. V is TRBV7-9 and J is TRBJ2-1; D may be TRBD2 (5 bases). The germline CDR1 and CDR2 sequences are SEHNR and FQNEAQ (reference sequence). This CDR3 comprises 16 residues. Trimming cost V 4 bases and J 0 bases, with 13 bases left between them. CDR3 DNA: TGTGCCAGCAGCTCGGGATTCGGGGACTCCTACAATGAGCAGTTCTTC. Amino acids: CASSSGFGDSYNEQFF.

The chain uses TRBV11-1 and TRBJ2-7; TRBD1 might be the D (5 bases). Trimming took off 5 bases at V and 6 bases at J, with 20 bases between the two ends. There are 15 residues in the CDR3. Germline V lookup: CDR1 SGHAT, CDR2 FQDESV (reference sequence). The CDR3 DNA sequence: TGTGCCAGCAGCCTACTGGACACCATTGATACCGAGCAGTACTTC. Encoded protein: CASSLLDTIDTEQYF.

In this sample, this clone turned up once. The J gene is TRBJ2-7, the V gene TRBV5-8; TRBD2 is a possible D gene (6 bases). The ends were cut back, 4 bases at V and 6 bases at J, with 8 bases in the middle. This CDR3 spans 11 amino acids. CDR1 and CDR2 (germline): SGHTS, YDEGEE. The CDR3 reads CASSLGGEQYF. For the CDR3, the DNA is TGTGCCAGCAGCCTGGGAGGCGAGCAGTACTTC.

This sequence joins TRBV4-2 and TRBJ2-7; 8 positions match TRBD2. CDR1 is LGHNA and CDR2 is YNFKEQ in the germline V gene. Trimming removed 1 base from V and 0 bases from J; junction bases left unmatched: 2. The CDR3 totals 15 residues. The CDR3 spells CASSQGSGSSYEQYF. The DNA of the CDR3 is TGTGCCAGCAGCCAAGGGAGCGGGAGCTCCTACGAGCAGTACTTC.

The V and J genes are TRBV9 and TRBJ2-5, with 11 bases matching TRBD2. With 0 bases clipped from V and 1 base from J, the junction kept 5 bases outside the gene matches. Per germline, CDR1 SGDLS and CDR2 YYNGEE. The CDR3 spans 17 residues. In DNA form, the CDR3 reads TGTGCCAGCAGCGTAGACCCCGGGACTAGCGGCCAAGAGACCCAGTACTTC. Protein: CASSVDPGTSGQETQYF.